This entry concerns a single T cell receptor beta chain. This sample was taken from a study of blood T cell repertoires in COVID-19. The germline CDR1 and CDR2 sequences are SGHRS and YFSETQ. The CDR3 has 15 residues. The germline V and J ends were trimmed by 0 bases and 2 bases, with 9 bases remaining between them. It was during active infection that Seattle patients were enrolled and then longitudinally followed. How the authors handled the data: Nucleated cell number was recorded as an estimate derived from reference gene primer amplification. Libraries were prepared by immunoSEQ multiplex PCR; TCRdb keeps only in-frame clonotypes and omits some of them. V and J calls and clone size follow that table, whereas D and trimming were derived from the DNA. The table includes almost 250,000 clones, 86% detected once.

V usage is TRBV5-1 and J usage is TRBJ2-1, with D possibly TRBD2 on 6 matching bases. Sequencing input: peripheral blood. The source of this sequence is a woman at least 80 years old with COVID-19, enrolled during active disease. CDR3 sequence (DNA): TGCGCCAGCAGCTTGGCGGCGGGGACCTACAATGAGCAGTTCTTC. The encoded protein is CASSLAAGTYNEQFF.